The source of this T cell receptor (beta chain) is a study of T cells in Graves' hyperthyroidism and ophthalmopathy. Study results and limitations: Ophthalmopathy onset followed model prediction by a median about 6.5 months.

RNA transcripts were the template for amplifying TCR beta CDR3 regions. First-round RT-PCR with HTBI primers amplified the TCR CDR3 region. MiXCR, applied by TCRdb to the multiplex PCR reads, yields one record per CDR3 protein. The sample consists of about 500,000 distinct CDR3 sequences, about a sixth of them appearing once. A NOSPECS grade of at least 4, a Clinical Activity Score of at least 3 and duration under 3 months were recorded in ophthalmopathy patients. Uncontrolled infections, other autoimmune diseases, pregnancy or lactation led to exclusion of patients. PBMCs were sourced from roughly 9.3 ml fresh peripheral blood. Germline CDR1 reads SGHNT; CDR2 reads YYREEE (reference sequence). This CDR3 has 15 amino acids. V gave up 4 bases and J gave up 1 base, with 13 bases separating them. This clonotype was counted at least ten times. Its antigen is still unknown.

The specimen was blood. This TCR came from a woman under 30 with Graves' ophthalmopathy. The chain couples TRBV5-4 to TRBJ2-3; D possibly corresponds to TRBD1 (6 bases). CDR3 sequence: CASSGPGAGTDTQYF. In nucleotides, the CDR3 is TGTGCCAGCAGCGGGCCAGGGGCGGGCACAGATACGCAGTATTTT.